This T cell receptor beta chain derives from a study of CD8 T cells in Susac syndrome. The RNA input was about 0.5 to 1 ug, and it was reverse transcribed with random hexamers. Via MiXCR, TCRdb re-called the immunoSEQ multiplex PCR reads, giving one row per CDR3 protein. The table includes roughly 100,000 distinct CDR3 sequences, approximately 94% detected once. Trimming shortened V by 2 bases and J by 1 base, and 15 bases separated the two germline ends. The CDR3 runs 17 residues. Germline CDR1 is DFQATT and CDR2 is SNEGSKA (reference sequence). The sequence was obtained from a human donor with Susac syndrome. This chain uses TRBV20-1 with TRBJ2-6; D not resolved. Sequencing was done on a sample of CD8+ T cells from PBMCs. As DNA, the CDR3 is TGCAGTGCTAGAAAGGGCCTCCCCGGTTCTGGGGCCAACGTCCTGACTTTC. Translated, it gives CSARKGLPGSGANVLTF.